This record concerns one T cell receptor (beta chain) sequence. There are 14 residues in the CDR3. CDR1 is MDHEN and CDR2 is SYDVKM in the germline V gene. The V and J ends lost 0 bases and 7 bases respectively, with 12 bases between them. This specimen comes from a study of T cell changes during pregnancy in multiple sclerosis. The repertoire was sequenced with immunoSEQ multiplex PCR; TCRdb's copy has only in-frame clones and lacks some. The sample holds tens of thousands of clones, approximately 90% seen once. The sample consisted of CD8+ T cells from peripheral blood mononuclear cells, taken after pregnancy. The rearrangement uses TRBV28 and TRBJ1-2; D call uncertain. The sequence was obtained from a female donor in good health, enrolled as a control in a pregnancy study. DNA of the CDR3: TGTGCCAGCAGTTTATGGGGGAGTAATCCTGGCTACACCTTC. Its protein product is CASSLWGSNPGYTF.